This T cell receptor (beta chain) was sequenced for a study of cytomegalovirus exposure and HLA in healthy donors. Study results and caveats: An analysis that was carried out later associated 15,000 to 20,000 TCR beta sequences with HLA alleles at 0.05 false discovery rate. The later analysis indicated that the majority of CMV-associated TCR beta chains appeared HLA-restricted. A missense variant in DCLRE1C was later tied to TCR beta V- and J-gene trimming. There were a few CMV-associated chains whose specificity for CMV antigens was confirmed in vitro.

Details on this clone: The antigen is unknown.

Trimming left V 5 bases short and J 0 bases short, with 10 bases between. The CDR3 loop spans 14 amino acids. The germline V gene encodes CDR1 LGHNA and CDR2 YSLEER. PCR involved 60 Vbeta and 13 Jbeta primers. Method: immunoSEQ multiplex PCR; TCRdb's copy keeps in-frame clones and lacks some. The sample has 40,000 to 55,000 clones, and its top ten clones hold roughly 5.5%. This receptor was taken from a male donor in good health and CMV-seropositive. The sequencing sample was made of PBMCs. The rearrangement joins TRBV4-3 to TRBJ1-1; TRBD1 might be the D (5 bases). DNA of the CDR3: TGCGCCAGCAGCTTGCAGGGTTTGAACACTGAAGCTTTCTTT. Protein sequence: CASSLQGLNTEAFF.